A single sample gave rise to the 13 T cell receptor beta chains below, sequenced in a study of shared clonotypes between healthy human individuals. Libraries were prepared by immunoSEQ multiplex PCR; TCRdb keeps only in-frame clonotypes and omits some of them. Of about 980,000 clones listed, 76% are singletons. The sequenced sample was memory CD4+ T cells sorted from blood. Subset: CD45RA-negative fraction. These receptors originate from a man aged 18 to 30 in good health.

CDR3 protein: CASSHTQGRGSPLHF. CDR3 nucleotides: TGTGCCAGCAGCCACACACAGGGGAGGGGTTCACCCCTCCACTTT. The gene calls are TRBV25-1 and TRBJ1-6, with 7 bases that match TRBD1. CDR3 length: 15 residues. CDR1 is MGHDK and CDR2 is SYGVNS in the germline V gene. The V and J ends lost 6 bases and 9 bases, in that order; junction bases with no gene match: 11.

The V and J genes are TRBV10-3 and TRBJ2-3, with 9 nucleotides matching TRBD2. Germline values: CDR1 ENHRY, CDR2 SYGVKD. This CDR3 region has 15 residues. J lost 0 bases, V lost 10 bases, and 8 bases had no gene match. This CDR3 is CASRLAATSTDTQYF. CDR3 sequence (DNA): TGTGCCAGCAGACTAGCGGCAACTAGCACAGATACGCAGTATTTT.

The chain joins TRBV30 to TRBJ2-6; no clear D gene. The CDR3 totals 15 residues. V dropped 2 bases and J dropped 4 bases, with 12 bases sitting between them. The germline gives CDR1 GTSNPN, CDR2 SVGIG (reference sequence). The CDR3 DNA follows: TGTGCCTGGAGTAAAAGGTCAGCCGGGGCCAACGTCCTGACTTTC. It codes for CAWSKRSAGANVLTF.

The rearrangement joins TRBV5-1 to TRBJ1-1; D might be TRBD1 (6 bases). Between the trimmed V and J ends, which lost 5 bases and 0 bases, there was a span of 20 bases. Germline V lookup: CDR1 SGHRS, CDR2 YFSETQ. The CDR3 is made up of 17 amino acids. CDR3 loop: CASSLQDSRLLNTEAFF. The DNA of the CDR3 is TGCGCCAGCAGTCTGCAGGACAGCCGCTTGCTGAACACTGAAGCTTTCTTT.

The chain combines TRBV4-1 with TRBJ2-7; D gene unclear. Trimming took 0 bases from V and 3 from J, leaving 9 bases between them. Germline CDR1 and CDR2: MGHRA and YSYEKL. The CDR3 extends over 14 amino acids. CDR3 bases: TGCGCCAGCAGCCAAGACACGAGGATCTACGAGCAGTACTTC. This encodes CASSQDTRIYEQYF.

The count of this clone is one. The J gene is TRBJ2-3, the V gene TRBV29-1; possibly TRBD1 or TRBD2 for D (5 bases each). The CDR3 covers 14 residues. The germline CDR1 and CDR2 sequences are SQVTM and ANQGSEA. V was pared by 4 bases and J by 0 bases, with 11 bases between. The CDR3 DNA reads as TGCAGCGTTGCACGGGACCTTAGCACAGATACGCAGTATTTT. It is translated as CSVARDLSTDTQYF.

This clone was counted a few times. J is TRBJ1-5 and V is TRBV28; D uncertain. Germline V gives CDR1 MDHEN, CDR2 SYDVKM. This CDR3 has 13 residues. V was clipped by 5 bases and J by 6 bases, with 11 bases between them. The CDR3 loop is CASSGPGSQPQHF. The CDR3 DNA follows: TGTGCCAGCAGTGGGCCAGGAAGTCAGCCCCAGCATTTT.

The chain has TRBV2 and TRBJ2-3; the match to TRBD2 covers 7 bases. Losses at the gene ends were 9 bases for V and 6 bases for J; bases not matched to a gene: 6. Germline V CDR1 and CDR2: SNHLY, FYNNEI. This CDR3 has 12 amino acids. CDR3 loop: CASRIGGDTQYF. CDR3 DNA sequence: TGTGCCAGTCGAATCGGGGGGGATACGCAGTATTTT.

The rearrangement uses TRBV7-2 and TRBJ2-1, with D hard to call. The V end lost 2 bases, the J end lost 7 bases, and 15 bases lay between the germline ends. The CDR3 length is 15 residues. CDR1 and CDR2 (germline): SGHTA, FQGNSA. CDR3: CASSLKALGWNEQFF. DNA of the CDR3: TGTGCCAGCAGCTTAAAGGCCCTAGGATGGAATGAGCAGTTCTTC. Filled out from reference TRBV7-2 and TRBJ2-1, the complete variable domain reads GAGVSQSPSNKVTEKGKDVELRCDPISGHTALYWYRQSLGQGLEFLIYFQGNSAPDKSGLPSDRFSAERTGGSVSTLTIQRTQQEDSAVYLCASSLKALGWNEQFFGPGTRLTVL.

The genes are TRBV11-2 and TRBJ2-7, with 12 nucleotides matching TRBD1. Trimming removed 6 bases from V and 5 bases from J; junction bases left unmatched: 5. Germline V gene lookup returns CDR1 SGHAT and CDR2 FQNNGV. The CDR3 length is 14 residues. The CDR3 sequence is CASSWRDRGHEQYF. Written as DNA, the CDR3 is TGTGCCAGCAGTTGGAGGGACAGGGGGCACGAGCAGTACTTC.

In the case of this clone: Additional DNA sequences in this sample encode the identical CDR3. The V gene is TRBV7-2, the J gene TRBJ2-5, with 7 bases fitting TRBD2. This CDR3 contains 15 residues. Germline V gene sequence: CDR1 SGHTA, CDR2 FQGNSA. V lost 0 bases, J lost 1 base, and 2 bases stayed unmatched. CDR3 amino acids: CASSLAASGQETQYF. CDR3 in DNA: TGTGCCAGCAGCTTAGCGGCTAGCGGCCAAGAGACCCAGTACTTC. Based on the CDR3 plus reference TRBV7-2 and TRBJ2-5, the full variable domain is GAGVSQSPSNKVTEKGKDVELRCDPISGHTALYWYRQSLGQGLEFLIYFQGNSAPDKSGLPSDRFSAERTGGSVSTLTIQRTQQEDSAVYLCASSLAASGQETQYFGPGTRLLVL.

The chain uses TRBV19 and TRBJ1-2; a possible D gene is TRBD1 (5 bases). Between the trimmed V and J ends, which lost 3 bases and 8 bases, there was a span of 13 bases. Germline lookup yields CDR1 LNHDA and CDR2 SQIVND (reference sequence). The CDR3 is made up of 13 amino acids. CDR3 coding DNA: TGTGCCAGTAGTATGGGGGAATGGTTGGGCTACACCTTC. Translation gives CASSMGEWLGYTF.

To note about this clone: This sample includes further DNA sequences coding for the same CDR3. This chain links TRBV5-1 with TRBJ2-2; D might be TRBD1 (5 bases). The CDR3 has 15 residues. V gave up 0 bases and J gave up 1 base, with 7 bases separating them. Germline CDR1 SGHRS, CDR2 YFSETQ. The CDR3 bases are TGCGCCAGCAGCTTGGGCGACAGGAACACCGGGGAGCTGTTTTTT. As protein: CASSLGDRNTGELFF. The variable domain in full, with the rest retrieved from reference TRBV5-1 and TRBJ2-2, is KAGVTQTPRYLIKTRGQQVTLSCSPISGHRSVSWYQQTPGQGLQFLFEYFSETQRNKGNFPGRFSGRQFSNSRSEMNVSTLELGDSALYLCASSLGDRNTGELFFGEGSRLTVL.